This TCR beta chain was recovered during a study of cytomegalovirus exposure and HLA in healthy donors. Study results and limitations: The productive fraction for most TCR beta V segments was about 87% or about 30% in an earlier analysis. Reportedly, fewer N-insertions than the roughly 700-donor mean appeared in an Asian-associated ancestry cluster in a later analysis. It was assumed in the presence/absence analyses that sequencing depth was roughly uniform across donors.

This clone has only one observation. The antigen is undetermined. Different DNA sequences within this sample yield the same CDR3. Amplification used 60 Vbeta primers and 13 Jbeta primers. The method was immunoSEQ multiplex PCR; TCRdb's version includes in-frame clones alone and lacks a portion of them. In the table there are 190,000 or so clones, 80% of which are singletons. The sequenced material came from PBMCs. This TCR came from a boy younger than 18 in good health and CMV-seronegative.

The CDR3 nucleotides read TGTGCCAGCAGTCAGGGGAATGGCTACACCTTC. It yields the protein CASSQGNGYTF. The genes are TRBV27 and TRBJ1-2; possibly TRBD1 for D (6 bases). Per germline, CDR1 MNHEY and CDR2 SMNVEV (reference sequence). The V end lost 5 bases, the J end lost 6 bases, and 7 bases lay between the germline ends. This CDR3 comprises 11 residues.